The text below deals with one T cell receptor (beta chain). As yet, its antigen is unknown. Naive CD8 cells were CD45RO-negative, positively selected for CCR7, excluding terminally differentiated effector memory CD45RA+ cells. This sample is part of a study of shared clonotypes between healthy human individuals. The CDR3 totals 11 residues. V lost 3 bases and J lost 8, with 6 bases in between. Germline assignment: CDR1 SGDLS and CDR2 YYNGEE. General study results and limits: Deeper or shallower sequencing was expected to change how clonotypes are shared among donors.

TCRdb's table, derived via immunoSEQ multiplex PCR, lists solely in-frame clones and lacks some. Here the sample spans millions of clones, under 95% being singletons. The TCR sequence derives from a man aged 18-30 years in good health. Some clones in this sample may be carry-over from other donors' samples. J is TRBJ2-1 and V is TRBV9; no clear D. Material for sequencing was naive CD8+ T cells from PBMCs. CDR3 DNA: TGTGCCAGCAGCGGTGGCTATGAGCAGTTCTTC. Its translation: CASSGGYEQFF.